The 32 T cell receptor beta chains reported below all come from one sample, sequenced in a study of OX40 agonist ivuxolimab in advanced cancers. Sequencing used immunoSEQ multiplex PCR; TCRdb keeps in-frame clones, though not all of them. The sample records fewer than 95,000 clones, under 90% being singletons. Here the sequenced sample was CD4+ or CD8+ T cells sorted from blood, taken in a trial of the OX40 agonist ivuxolimab. The source is an adult with an advanced solid tumor such as melanoma, head and neck, liver or kidney cancer.

The chain employs TRBV5-8 and TRBJ2-6; D might be TRBD1 (6 bases). This CDR3 has 16 amino acids. The germline gives CDR1 SGHTS, CDR2 YDEGEE. V lost 4 bases, J lost 0 bases, and 11 bases lay in between. CDR3 sequence: CASSLTGYSGANVLTF. Written as DNA, the CDR3 is TGTGCCAGCAGCCTTACAGGGTACTCTGGGGCCAACGTCCTGACTTTC.

The chain has TRBV11-2 and TRBJ2-2; D is unclear. Between the trimmed V and J ends, which lost 0 bases and 1 base, there was a span of 3 bases. The CDR3 totals 14 residues. Looked up from germline, CDR1 is SGHAT and CDR2 is FQNNGV. CDR3 DNA: TGTGCCAGCAGCTTAGACATGAACACCGGGGAGCTGTTTTTT. The encoded protein is CASSLDMNTGELFF.

V and J are TRBV15 and TRBJ2-2; the D gene is possibly TRBD2 (7 bases). Deletions cut 4 bases from V and 4 bases from J, with 16 bases between. CDR1 LNHNV and CDR2 YYDKDF come from the germline V gene (reference sequence). The CDR3 length is 16 residues. The CDR3 DNA sequence: TGTGCCACCAGCATCTTTGGGCGGGGGCGCACCGGGGAGCTGTTTTTT. This gives the protein CATSIFGRGRTGELFF.

The chain carries TRBV27 and TRBJ1-6; D is uncertain. There are 14 residues in the CDR3. With 6 bases removed from V and 11 bases from J, the gap between germline ends came to 17 bases. CDR1 and CDR2 (germline): MNHEY, SMNVEV (reference sequence). Here the CDR3 reads CASRKGRSHPPLHF. CDR3 sequence (DNA): TGTGCCAGCAGGAAAGGACGGAGCCATCCACCCCTCCACTTT.

This rearrangement joins TRBV5-1 to TRBJ1-6; D is uncertain. The germline gives CDR1 SGHRS, CDR2 YFSETQ. V lost 0 bases to trimming and J lost 5 bases, with 9 bases between them. The CDR3 spans 15 residues. CDR3 region: CASSLEGKDNSPLHF. The CDR3, as DNA: TGCGCCAGCAGCTTGGAGGGAAAGGATAATTCACCCCTCCACTTT.

This clone was seen only a few times. V is TRBV7-6 and J is TRBJ2-7, with D possibly matching TRBD2 (6 bases). This CDR3 comprises 14 residues. CDR1 and CDR2 (germline): SGHVS, FNYEAQ. The V end was cut by 0 bases, the J end by 3 bases, with 9 bases between. This CDR3 reads CASSLAAGFYEQYV. In DNA, the CDR3 is TGTGCCAGCAGCTTAGCGGCGGGGTTCTACGAGCAGTACGTC.

This clone was seen a single time. As DNA, the CDR3 is TGCAGTGCGTCGACAGTGCGGACCCAGTACTTC. This codes for CSASTVRTQYF. The V call is TRBV20-1, the J call TRBJ2-5; a possible D gene is TRBD1 (5 bases). CDR3 length: 11 residues. V was trimmed by 6 bases and J by 7 bases, leaving 12 bases between them. CDR1 is DFQATT and CDR2 is SNEGSKA in the germline V gene (reference sequence).

This chain links TRBV5-6 with TRBJ1-2, with D hard to call. The V end lost 1 base, the J end lost 9 bases, and 13 bases lay between the germline ends. The CDR3 length is 13 residues. Germline V CDR1 and CDR2: SGHDT, YYEEEE. CDR3 DNA: TGTGCCAGCAGCTTGACCCTAGCTTCTAGCTACACCTTC. It is translated as CASSLTLASSYTF.

The chain couples TRBV19 to TRBJ2-5; D possibly corresponds to TRBD1 (5 bases). Trimming took 3 bases from V and 1 from J, leaving 9 bases between them. CDR3 length equals 14 residues. Germline lookup yields CDR1 LNHDA and CDR2 SQIVND (reference sequence). Written as DNA, the CDR3 is TGTGCCAGTAGTATGGACACGATCCAAGAGACCCAGTACTTC. Its translation is CASSMDTIQETQYF.

CDR3 residues: CASMGMNTEAFF. For the CDR3, the DNA is TGTGCCAGCATGGGGATGAACACTGAAGCTTTCTTT. The V and J genes are TRBV5-4 and TRBJ1-1, with D unresolved. V was cut by 6 bases and J by 0 bases, with 6 bases left in between. This CDR3 has 12 residues. Germline assignment: CDR1 SGHNT and CDR2 YYREEE (reference sequence). Using reference TRBV5-4 and TRBJ1-1 for the parts outside the CDR3, the full variable domain is ETGVTQSPTHLIKTRGQQVTLRCSSQSGHNTVSWYQQALGQGPQFIFQYYREEENGRGNFPPRFSGLQFPNYSSELNVNALELDDSALYLCASMGMNTEAFFGQGTRLTVV.

The chain is built from TRBV7-9 and TRBJ2-7; D is unresolved. CDR3 length: 11 residues. V was shortened by 6 bases and J by 6 bases, with 9 bases between the two germline ends. The germline V gene has CDR1 SEHNR and CDR2 FQNEAQ (reference sequence). The chain's CDR3 is CASSCVREQYV. CDR3 DNA sequence: TGTGCCAGCAGTTGTGTCCGCGAGCAGTACGTC.

This rearrangement joins TRBV6-5 to TRBJ2-2; D gene ambiguous. CDR1 and CDR2 (germline): MNHEY, SVGAGI. V gave up 0 bases and J gave up 5 bases, with 7 bases separating them. This CDR3 is 14 amino acids long. CDR3 loop: CASSYSYSTGELFF. DNA of the CDR3: TGTGCCAGCAGTTACTCTTACTCGACCGGGGAGCTGTTTTTT.

Only one count was recorded for this clone. CDR3 sequence reads: CASSNDRAGEKLFF. DNA of the CDR3: TGTGCCAGCAGTAACGACAGGGCGGGTGAAAAACTGTTTTTT. This rearrangement joins TRBV6-5 to TRBJ1-4, with 7 positions matching TRBD1. The CDR3 length is 14 residues. Losses at the gene ends were 5 bases for V and 7 bases for J; bases not matched to a gene: 7. Germline V lookup: CDR1 MNHEY, CDR2 SVGAGI.

The chain joins TRBV5-1 to TRBJ1-1; no reliable D call. Germline V lookup: CDR1 SGHRS, CDR2 YFSETQ. The CDR3 is 15 residues long. V gave up 2 bases and J gave up 0 bases, with 11 bases separating them. CDR3 amino acids: CASSFPEKMNTEAFF. CDR3 sequence (DNA): TGCGCCAGCAGCTTCCCAGAAAAGATGAACACTGAAGCTTTCTTT.

This rearrangement joins TRBV18 to TRBJ2-1; D remains ambiguous. Trimming took 2 bases from V and 9 from J, leaving 11 bases between them. This CDR3 has 13 residues. CDR1 and CDR2 from the germline V gene are KGHSH and LQKENI. CDR3 sequence: CASSPDNLGEQFF. As DNA, the CDR3 is TGTGCCAGCTCACCAGACAATCTTGGTGAGCAGTTCTTC.

This CDR3 is CASSQGLGQVYEKLFF. The CDR3 bases are TGTGCCAGCAGCCAAGGCCTGGGACAGGTATATGAAAAACTGTTTTTT. The V gene is TRBV14, the J gene TRBJ1-4, with 8 bases fitting TRBD1. CDR1 SGHDN and CDR2 FVKESK come from the germline V gene. With V trimmed by 1 base and J by 6 bases, 7 bases remained unmatched. This CDR3 spans 16 amino acids.

J is TRBJ2-7 and V is TRBV18; 9 bases align to TRBD2. Germline loops: CDR1 KGHSH, CDR2 LQKENI. The CDR3 is 20 amino acids. Unmatched junction bases numbered 20, after V lost 1 base and J lost 4 bases. The CDR3 nucleotides are TGTGCCAGCTCACCACGGGAAAGGAGCGGGAGGTCTCTGGCCATATACGAGCAGTACTTC. Translation gives CASSPRERSGRSLAIYEQYF.

CDR3 in amino acids: CSVFNPLSSYEQYF. For the CDR3, the DNA is TGCAGCGTTTTCAATCCCTTAAGCTCCTACGAGCAGTACTTC. V usage is TRBV29-1 and J usage is TRBJ2-7; D gene uncertain. The V and J ends lost 5 bases and 0 bases respectively, with 14 bases between them. The CDR3 covers 14 residues. The germline V gene encodes CDR1 SQVTM and CDR2 ANQGSEA.

The chain is built from TRBV11-2 and TRBJ2-1; 11 bases are a match to TRBD2. CDR1 SGHAT and CDR2 FQNNGV come from the germline V gene. This CDR3 spans 16 amino acids. V lost 5 bases to trimming and J lost 7 bases; unmatched junction nucleotides: 10. CDR3 coding DNA: TGTGCCAGCAGCCCACGACTAGCGGGAAGTGGTAATGAGCAGTTCTTC. It is translated as CASSPRLAGSGNEQFF.

The rearrangement uses TRBV29-1 and TRBJ2-3, with D hard to call. Trimming stripped 7 bases from V and 0 bases from J, with 11 bases between. Germline assignment: CDR1 SQVTM and CDR2 ANQGSEA. The CDR3 is 13 residues long. CDR3 DNA: TGCAGCGCAAACAGCTTAAGCACAGATACGCAGTATTTT. This gives the protein CSANSLSTDTQYF.

In its sample, this clone was seen once. The chain has TRBV9 and TRBJ2-2, with D possibly being TRBD2 (6 bases). The CDR3 is 17 amino acids. With 2 bases removed from V and 1 base from J, the gap between germline ends came to 15 bases. The germline gives CDR1 SGDLS, CDR2 YYNGEE. This CDR3 is CASSVRREYLNTGELFF. The CDR3 DNA follows: TGTGCCAGCAGCGTCCGGCGGGAATACCTGAACACCGGGGAGCTGTTTTTT.

The chain couples TRBV6-6 to TRBJ1-6; 9 bases align to TRBD1. CDR3 length: 16 residues. Germline trimming cut 8 bases from V and 5 bases from J; bases unmatched to any gene: 10. Germline CDR1 is MNHNY and CDR2 is SVGAGI (reference sequence). CDR3 sequence (DNA): TGTGCCAGCGATCGGGACAGGGTATCGAATAATTCACCCCTCCACTTT. It encodes CASDRDRVSNNSPLHF.

The chain is built from TRBV6-1 and TRBJ2-3; the D is unclear. The V end was cut by 0 bases, the J end by 4 bases, with 11 bases between. The CDR3 is 15 residues long. CDR1 is MNHNS, CDR2 SASEGT, per germline. In nucleotides, the CDR3 is TGTGCCAGCAGTGAAGCTTGGGGTTACTCAGATACGCAGTATTTT. Its translation is CASSEAWGYSDTQYF.

The V and J genes are TRBV5-8 and TRBJ1-2; no clear D gene. The CDR3 spans 14 residues. The germline CDR1 and CDR2 sequences are SGHTS and YDEGEE. The germline V and J ends were trimmed by 4 bases and 4 bases, with 14 bases remaining between them. The CDR3 loop is CASSPPGMIYGYTF. The CDR3 nucleotides read TGTGCCAGCAGCCCCCCCGGGATGATCTATGGCTACACCTTC.

The J gene is TRBJ1-2, the V gene TRBV28; no reliable D call. Germline V gene sequence: CDR1 MDHEN, CDR2 SYDVKM. The ends were cut back, 6 bases at V and 4 bases at J, with 12 bases in the middle. The CDR3 has 13 amino acids. The CDR3 sequence is CASRITATYGYTF. The CDR3 DNA reads as TGTGCCAGCAGAATAACAGCTACCTATGGCTACACCTTC.

The chain carries TRBV7-2 and TRBJ2-5, with 8 bases identical to TRBD2. The CDR3 spans 15 residues. The V gene end was trimmed by 6 bases and the J gene end by 6 bases; junction bases not matched to a gene: 12. The germline CDR1 and CDR2 sequences are SGHTA and FQGNSA. This CDR3 is CASRSQSGGFKTQYF. CDR3 in DNA: TGTGCCAGCAGATCACAAAGCGGGGGTTTTAAGACCCAGTACTTC.

This clone appeared a few times. This rearrangement joins TRBV29-1 to TRBJ1-1; D call uncertain. Trimming shortened V by 6 bases and J by 4 bases, and 15 bases separated the two germline ends. Germline V gene lookup returns CDR1 SQVTM and CDR2 ANQGSEA. The CDR3 is 13 residues long. CDR3 protein: CSVEGTSGTEAFF. The DNA for the CDR3 is TGCAGCGTCGAGGGAACATCGGGCACTGAAGCTTTCTTT.

V usage is TRBV6-5 and J usage is TRBJ2-1; D is undetermined. CDR1 and CDR2 (germline): MNHEY, SVGAGI. The CDR3 sequence is 13 residues long. V was pared by 0 bases and J by 7 bases, with 7 bases between. The CDR3 loop reads CASSYSLWNEQFF. CDR3 coding DNA: TGTGCCAGCAGTTACTCCTTGTGGAATGAGCAGTTCTTC.

This clone was seen a handful of times. This chain uses TRBV10-3 with TRBJ1-1; D uncertain. The length of the CDR3 is 14 residues. Germline V lookup: CDR1 ENHRY, CDR2 SYGVKD. V shed 3 bases and J shed 1 base, with 9 bases lying between them. Here the CDR3 reads CAISDQKPNTEAFF. CDR3 bases: TGTGCCATCAGTGATCAGAAGCCGAACACTGAAGCTTTCTTT.

The chain uses TRBV2 and TRBJ1-1; D remains ambiguous. CDR1 SNHLY and CDR2 FYNNEI come from the germline V gene. The CDR3 runs 14 residues. With 4 bases removed from V and 0 bases from J, the gap between germline ends came to 9 bases. The CDR3 sequence: CASSVLGLNTEAFF. CDR3 sequence (DNA): TGTGCCAGCAGTGTTCTAGGGTTGAACACTGAAGCTTTCTTT.

The chain recombines TRBV9 with TRBJ2-7, with D possibly being TRBD1 (6 bases). Trimming removed 2 bases at V and 2 bases at J, with 17 bases between. CDR1 is SGDLS and CDR2 is YYNGEE in the germline V gene. The CDR3 is 16 residues long. The CDR3 nucleotides are TGTGCCAGCAGCGTGGGAGACAGGACACCTCCCTACGAGCAGTACTTC. It translates to CASSVGDRTPPYEQYF.

This clone was detected once. The gene calls are TRBV5-8 and TRBJ2-1; 8 bases agree with TRBD1. The germline gives CDR1 SGHTS, CDR2 YDEGEE. Trimming cost V 3 bases and J 6 bases; bases outside gene matches: 8. This CDR3 region has 15 residues. The CDR3 loop is CASSSTGAIFNEQFF. The CDR3 DNA reads TGTGCCAGCAGCTCGACAGGGGCCATCTTCAATGAGCAGTTCTTC. The variable domain in full, completed from reference TRBV5-8 and TRBJ2-1, reads EAGVTQSPTHLIKTRGQQATLRCSPISGHTSVYWYQQALGLGLQFLLWYDEGEERNRGNFPPRFSGRQFPNYSSELNVNALELEDSALYLCASSSTGAIFNEQFFGPGTRLTVL.